The clone carrying this TCR beta chain was detected once. Per the germline V gene, CDR1 is MGHRA and CDR2 is YSYEKL. This CDR3 spans 14 amino acids. The V end was cut by 1 base, the J end by 0 bases, with 4 bases between. These data come from a study of blood T cell repertoires in COVID-19. Some clones are missing from TCRdb's copy, which holds only in-frame ones; the method was immunoSEQ multiplex PCR. The sample holds under 400,000 clones, around 87% seen once. Source material: PBMCs or T cells enriched from blood (not recorded which). This chain connects TRBV4-1 to TRBJ2-1; D gene uncertain. The receptor comes from a man in his forties in a cohort exposed to, infected with or recovered from COVID-19 (not recorded which). The CDR3 coding sequence is TGCGCCAGCAGCCAAGGGAGCTCCTACAATGAGCAGTTCTTC. Translation: CASSQGSSYNEQFF.